This T cell receptor beta chain is drawn from a study of blood T cell repertoires in COVID-19. Only in-frame clones appear in the TCRdb table, and some are missing; sequencing was by immunoSEQ multiplex PCR. The sample lists about 320,000 clones; more than 75% were seen once. The CDR3 is 14 residues long. The V and J ends lost 6 bases and 2 bases respectively, with 11 bases between them. From germline, CDR1 is SGHRS and CDR2 YFSETQ. Participants' own reports of clinical history determined their cohort assignment. The receptor was derived from a man between 60 and 75 years old who had recovered from COVID-19. The rearrangement links TRBV5-1 to TRBJ2-2, with D possibly TRBD1 on 5 matching bases. Material: PBMCs or T cells enriched from blood (not recorded which). CDR3 sequence reads: CASIPGPNTGELFF. In nucleotides, the CDR3 is TGCGCCAGCATTCCAGGGCCCAACACCGGGGAGCTGTTTTTT.